This paragraph reports one T cell receptor (beta chain). The sample belongs to a study of immune cell composition in non-small cell lung cancer. The data were produced by immunoSEQ multiplex PCR, yet TCRdb's version contains in-frame clones alone and is incomplete. The sample records about 10,000 clones, almost 70% being singletons. The sequence derives from a human donor with non-small cell lung cancer. Sequencing input: lung tumor tissue.

CDR3 DNA sequence: TGCAGCGTTGACCCCGGCCGCACCTACAATGAGCAGTTCTTC. This codes for CSVDPGRTYNEQFF. This rearrangement joins TRBV29-1 to TRBJ2-1; D not certain. Germline V gene lookup returns CDR1 SQVTM and CDR2 ANQGSEA. The CDR3 length is 14 residues. Trimming pared 3 bases from V and 2 bases from J, leaving 11 bases between.